This T cell receptor beta chain is from a study of T cell responses to AZD1222 COVID-19 vaccine listed by TCRdb under 2021. A note on the overall study: A total of 233 trial participants underwent TCR sequencing, of whom 200 to 220 received two doses of AZD1222 and approximately 25 received two doses of the MenACWY control vaccine. Enrollment into the trials was organized by age into subgroups of 18-55, 56-69 and 70-plus years, and those subgroups contained about 160, 30 and 59 TCR-sequenced participants, respectively.

The study at large found these results: Participants were mostly white British, with more females than males. The authors suggested clonal diversity may have been underestimated. Reportedly, close to half of the unique spike-specific TCRs recognized epitopes lying outside the regions that are mutated in the B.1.351 and B.1.1.7 variants. After two AZD1222 doses, spike-specific TCR breadth and depth were significantly higher than at day 0 and than in MenACWY recipients. In the small 56-69-year group, the increase in depth fell short of significance, most likely because of low power. The whole spike protein was spanned by vaccine-associated CD4 TCRs, and dominant responses were seen in regions 160-218 and 743-854. Because no samples from the day 14 peak response were available, repertoires could be characterized only after the peak T cell response. Conclusions about previously exposed vaccinees were limited because only a handful of AZD1222 recipients were SARS-CoV-2 seropositive at baseline.

As concerns this clone: Its antigen specificity is not known. Per-base qualities were not stored, and no clone one base away is much larger.

The sample's time point label, decoded: about 28 days (+/-7) after the second vaccine dose. AZD1222 recipients whose second dose came at about 4 weeks and those whose second dose came at about 12 weeks were combined into one group, since spike-specific TCR depth and breadth did not differ between the two schedules. The vaccinee samples were drawn from two UK trials, COV001 and COV002, one of which was a single-blind randomized controlled phase 2/3 trial testing AZD1222 (ChAdOx1 nCoV-19) in healthy adults. For TCRbeta chain sequencing, PBMC samples from trial participants were taken at day 0 and at day 28 after the second dose. Spanning cysteine to phenylalanine, the CDR3 consists of 15 amino acids. The CDR3 DNA has 45 bases and is translated from base 1. According to the germline V gene, CDR1 reads MNHEY and CDR2 reads SVGAGI. Trimming accounts for 5 bases at V and 10 bases at J, while the number of junction bases matched to no gene is 8.

The CDR3 regions of human TCRbeta chains were analyzed by immunosequencing. The study's processing was this. Repertoire TCRs were checked for matches against a reference library of SARS-CoV-2-specific TCRs that had been generated using the MIRA antigen-specificity platform. Breadth meant the fraction of unique TCRs that were SARS-CoV-2-associated, whereas depth meant the fraction of total T cells that were SARS-CoV-2-associated. Using the MIRA data, every spike-specific TCR was mapped to the spike region that the TCR reacted to and assigned to either a CD4 or a CD8 class. Log10-transformed breadth and depth values were compared by one-way ANOVA with Sidak's multiple comparisons tests. This immuneACCESS table, as held by TCRdb, lists in-frame sequences with V and J called but not all clones. Of the missing ones, under half trace to an unresolved V gene in checked studies; the others have no known cause. The D gene and trimming were derived from the DNA, and the V and J assignments and clone size from that table. The sample table shows fewer than 100,000 clones, and approximately 91% are seen once. In total, the top ten clones hold about a sixth of the sample.

Specimen: peripheral blood, collected 28 days after the second AZD1222 dose. This clonotype originated in an adult who received the AZD1222 COVID-19 vaccine. The rearrangement joined TRBV6-5 to TRBJ2-1; 13 bases in between match TRBD2. The sequenced DNA: TGTGCCAGCAGTCCAACGGGACTAGCGGGAATAGAGCAGTTCTTC. Protein translation: CASSPTGLAGIEQFF.